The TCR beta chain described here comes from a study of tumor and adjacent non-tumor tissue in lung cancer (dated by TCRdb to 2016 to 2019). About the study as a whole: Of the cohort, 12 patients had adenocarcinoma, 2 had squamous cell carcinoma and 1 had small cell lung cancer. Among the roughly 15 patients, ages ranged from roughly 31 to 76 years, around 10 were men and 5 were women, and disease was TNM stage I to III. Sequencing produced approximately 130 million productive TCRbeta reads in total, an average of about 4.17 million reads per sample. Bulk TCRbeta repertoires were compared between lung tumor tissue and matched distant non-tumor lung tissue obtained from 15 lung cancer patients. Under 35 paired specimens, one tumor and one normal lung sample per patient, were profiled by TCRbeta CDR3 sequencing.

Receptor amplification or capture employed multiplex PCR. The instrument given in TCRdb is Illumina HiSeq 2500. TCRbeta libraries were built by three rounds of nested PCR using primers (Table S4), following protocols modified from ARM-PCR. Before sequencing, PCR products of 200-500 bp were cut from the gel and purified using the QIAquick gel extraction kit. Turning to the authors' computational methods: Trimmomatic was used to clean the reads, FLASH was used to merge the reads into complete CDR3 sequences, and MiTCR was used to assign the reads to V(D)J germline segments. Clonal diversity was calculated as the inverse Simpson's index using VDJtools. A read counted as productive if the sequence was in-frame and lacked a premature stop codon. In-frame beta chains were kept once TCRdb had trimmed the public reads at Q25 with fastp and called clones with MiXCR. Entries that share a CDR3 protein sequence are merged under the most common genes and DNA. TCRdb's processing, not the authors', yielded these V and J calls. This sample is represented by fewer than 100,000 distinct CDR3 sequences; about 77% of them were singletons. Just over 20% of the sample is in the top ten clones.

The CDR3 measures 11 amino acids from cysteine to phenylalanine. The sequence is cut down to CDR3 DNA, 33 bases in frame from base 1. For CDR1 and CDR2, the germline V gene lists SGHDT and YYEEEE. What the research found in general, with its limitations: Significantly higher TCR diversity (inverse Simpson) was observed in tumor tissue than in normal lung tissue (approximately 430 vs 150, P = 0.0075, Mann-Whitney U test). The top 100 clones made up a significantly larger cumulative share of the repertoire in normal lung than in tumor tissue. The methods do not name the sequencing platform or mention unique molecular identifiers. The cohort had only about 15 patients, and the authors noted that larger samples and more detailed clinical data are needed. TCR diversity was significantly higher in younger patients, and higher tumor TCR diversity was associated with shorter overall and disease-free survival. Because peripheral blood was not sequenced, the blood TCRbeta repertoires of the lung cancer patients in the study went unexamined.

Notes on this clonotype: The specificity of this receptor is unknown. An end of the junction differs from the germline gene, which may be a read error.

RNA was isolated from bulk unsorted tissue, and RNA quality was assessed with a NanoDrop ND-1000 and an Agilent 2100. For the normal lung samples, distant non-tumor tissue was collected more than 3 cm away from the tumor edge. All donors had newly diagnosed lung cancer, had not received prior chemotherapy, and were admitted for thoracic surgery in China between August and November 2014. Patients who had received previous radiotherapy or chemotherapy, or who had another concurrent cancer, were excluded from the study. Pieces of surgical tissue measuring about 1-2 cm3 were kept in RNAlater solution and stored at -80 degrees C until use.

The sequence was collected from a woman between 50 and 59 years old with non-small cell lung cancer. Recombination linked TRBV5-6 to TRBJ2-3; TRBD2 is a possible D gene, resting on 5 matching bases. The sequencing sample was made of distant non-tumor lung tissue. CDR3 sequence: CGSSRGDMQYF. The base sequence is TGTGGCAGTAGCCGGGGAGATATGCAGTATTTT.